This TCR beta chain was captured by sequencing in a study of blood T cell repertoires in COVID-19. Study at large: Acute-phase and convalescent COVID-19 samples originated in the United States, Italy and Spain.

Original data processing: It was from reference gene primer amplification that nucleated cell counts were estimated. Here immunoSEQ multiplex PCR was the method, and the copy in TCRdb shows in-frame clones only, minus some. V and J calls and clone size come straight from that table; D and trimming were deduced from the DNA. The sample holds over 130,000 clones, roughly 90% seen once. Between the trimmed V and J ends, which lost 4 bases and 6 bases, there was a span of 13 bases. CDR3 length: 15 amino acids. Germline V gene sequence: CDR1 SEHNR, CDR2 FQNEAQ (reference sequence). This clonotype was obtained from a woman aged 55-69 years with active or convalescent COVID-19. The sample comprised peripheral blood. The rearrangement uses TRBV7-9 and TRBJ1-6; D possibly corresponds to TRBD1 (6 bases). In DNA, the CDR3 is TGTGCCAGCAGCTCTCTAGGGGGTAGTAATTCACCCCTCCACTTT. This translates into CASSSLGGSNSPLHF.